The TCR beta chain described here comes from a study of blood T cell repertoires in COVID-19. About the research overall: T cells, B-cell-depleted T cells, or PBMCs supplied cDNA or gDNA.

The CDR3 length is 15 residues. CDR1 is SGDLS, CDR2 YYNGEE, per germline. V was cut by 0 bases and J by 0 bases, with 6 bases left in between. The table came from immunoSEQ multiplex PCR; TCRdb's copy has only in-frame clones and leaves some out. The sample shows roughly 130,000 clones, roughly 80% of them seen only once. This clone was seen only a few times. Sequenced material: peripheral blood. J is TRBJ2-2 and V is TRBV9; D not certain. The sequence was obtained from a woman aged 55-75 years with acute or convalescent COVID-19. In DNA, the CDR3 is TGTGCCAGCAGCGTAGCAGGTTCGAACACCGGGGAGCTGTTTTTT. Amino acids: CASSVAGSNTGELFF.